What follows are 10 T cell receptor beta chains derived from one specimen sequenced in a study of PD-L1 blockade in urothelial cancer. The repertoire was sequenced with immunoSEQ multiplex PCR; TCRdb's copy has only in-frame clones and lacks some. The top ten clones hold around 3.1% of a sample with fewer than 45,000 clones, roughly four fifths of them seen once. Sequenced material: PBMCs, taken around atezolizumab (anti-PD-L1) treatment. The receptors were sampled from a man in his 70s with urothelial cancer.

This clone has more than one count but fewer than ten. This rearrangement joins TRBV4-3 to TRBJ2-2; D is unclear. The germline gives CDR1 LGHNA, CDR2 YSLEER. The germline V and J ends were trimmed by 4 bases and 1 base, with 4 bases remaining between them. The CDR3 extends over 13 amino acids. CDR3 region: CASSRENTGELFF. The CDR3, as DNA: TGCGCCAGCAGCCGCGAGAACACCGGGGAGCTGTTTTTT.

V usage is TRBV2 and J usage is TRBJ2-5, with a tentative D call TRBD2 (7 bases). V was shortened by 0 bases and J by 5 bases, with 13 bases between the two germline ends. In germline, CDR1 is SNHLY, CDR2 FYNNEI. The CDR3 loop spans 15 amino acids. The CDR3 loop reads CASSEAGGAGETQYF. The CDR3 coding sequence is TGTGCCAGCAGTGAAGCGGGGGGGGCCGGGGAGACCCAGTACTTC.

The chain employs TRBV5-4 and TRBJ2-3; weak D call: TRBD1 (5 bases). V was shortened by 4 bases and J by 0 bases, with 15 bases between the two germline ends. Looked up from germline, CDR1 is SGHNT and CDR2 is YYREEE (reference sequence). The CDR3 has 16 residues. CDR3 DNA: TGTGCCAGCAGCGCCAACCGACAGACTAGCACAGATACGCAGTATTTT. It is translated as CASSANRQTSTDTQYF.

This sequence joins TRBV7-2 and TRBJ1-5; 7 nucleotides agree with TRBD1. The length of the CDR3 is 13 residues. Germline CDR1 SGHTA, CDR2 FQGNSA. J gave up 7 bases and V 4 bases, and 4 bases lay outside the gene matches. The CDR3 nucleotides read TGTGCCAGCAGCTCCGACAGGGACCAGCCCCAGCATTTT. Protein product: CASSSDRDQPQHF.

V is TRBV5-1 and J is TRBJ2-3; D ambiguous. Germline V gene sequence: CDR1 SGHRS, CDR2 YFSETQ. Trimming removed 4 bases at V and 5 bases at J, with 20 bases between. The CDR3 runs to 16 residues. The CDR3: CASSLADIQVGDTQYF. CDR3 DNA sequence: TGCGCCAGCAGCCTGGCTGACATTCAAGTCGGAGATACGCAGTATTTT.

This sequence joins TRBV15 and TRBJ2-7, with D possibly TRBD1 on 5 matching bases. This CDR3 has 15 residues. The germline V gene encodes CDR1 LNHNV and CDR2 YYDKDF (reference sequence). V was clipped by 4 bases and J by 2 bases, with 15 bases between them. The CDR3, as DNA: TGTGCCACCAGCACCTCTCCAGGGCTGGCCTACGAGCAGTACTTC. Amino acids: CATSTSPGLAYEQYF.

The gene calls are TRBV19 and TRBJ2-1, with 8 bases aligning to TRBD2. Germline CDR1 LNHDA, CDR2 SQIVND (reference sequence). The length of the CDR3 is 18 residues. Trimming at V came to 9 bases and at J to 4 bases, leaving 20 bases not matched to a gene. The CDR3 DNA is TGTGCCAGCCGGCGGGCCCTCCCGAATAGCGGGACTTACAATGAGCAGTTCTTC. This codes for CASRRALPNSGTYNEQFF.

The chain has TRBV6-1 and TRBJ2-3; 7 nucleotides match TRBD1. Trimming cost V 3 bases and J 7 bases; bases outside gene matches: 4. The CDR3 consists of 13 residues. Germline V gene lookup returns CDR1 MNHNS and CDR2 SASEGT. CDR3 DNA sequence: TGTGCCAGCAGTGAGACAGGGTGGCATACGCAGTATTTT. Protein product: CASSETGWHTQYF.

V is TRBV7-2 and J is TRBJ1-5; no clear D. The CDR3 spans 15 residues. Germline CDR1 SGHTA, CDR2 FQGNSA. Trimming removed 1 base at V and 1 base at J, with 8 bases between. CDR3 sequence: CASSLERASNQPQHF. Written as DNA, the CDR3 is TGTGCCAGCAGCTTAGAGAGGGCGAGCAATCAGCCCCAGCATTTT.

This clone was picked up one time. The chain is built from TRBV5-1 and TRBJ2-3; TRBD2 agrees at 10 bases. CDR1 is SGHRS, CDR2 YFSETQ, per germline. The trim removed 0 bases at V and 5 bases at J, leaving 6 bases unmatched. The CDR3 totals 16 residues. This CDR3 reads CASSLGSSGGVDTQYF. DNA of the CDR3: TGCGCCAGCAGCTTGGGTTCTAGCGGGGGTGTAGATACGCAGTATTTT.